This T cell receptor (beta chain) was retrieved from a study of vaccination effects on CD4 cells after COVID-19. Overall study context: Samples that were drawn after vaccination came a median of 72 days after the second dose.

The CDR3 sequence is 8 residues long. Germline lookup yields CDR1 DFQATT and CDR2 SNEGSKA (reference sequence). With approximately ten days of culture completed, CD4+ T cells were isolated. BNT162b2 vaccine or mRNA-1273 vaccine was given to participants in two doses. Half the medium was swapped for IL-2 medium on days 3 and 7. Study results and caveats: After vaccination, at late timepoints, clones induced by infection and by vaccine contracted markedly.

Concerning this clone: Its antigen is still unknown. A junction boundary mismatches the germline segment, possibly from a read error.

Sequencing was performed with immunoSEQ multiplex PCR; in TCRdb, only in-frame clones are kept and a portion is missing. Of about 8,900 clones in the sample, roughly 80% were seen once. The genes are TRBV20-1 and TRBJ1-2; TRBD1 might be the D (5 bases). This TCR was sampled from a human donor who received a COVID-19 vaccine. The sequencing used CD4+ T cells from PBMCs cultured without peptide, collected after COVID-19 vaccination. CDR3 protein: CSAQGRSF. CDR3 nucleotides: TGCAGTGCCCAGGGACGAAGTTTC.